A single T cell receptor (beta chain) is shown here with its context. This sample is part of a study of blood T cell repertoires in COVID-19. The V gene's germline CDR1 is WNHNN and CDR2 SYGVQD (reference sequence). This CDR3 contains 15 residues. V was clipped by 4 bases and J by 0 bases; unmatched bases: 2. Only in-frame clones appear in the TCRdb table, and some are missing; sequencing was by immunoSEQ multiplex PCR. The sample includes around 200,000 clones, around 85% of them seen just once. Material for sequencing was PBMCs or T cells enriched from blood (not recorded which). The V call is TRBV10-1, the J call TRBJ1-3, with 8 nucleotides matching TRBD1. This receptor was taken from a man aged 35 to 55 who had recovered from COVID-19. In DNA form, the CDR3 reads TGCGCCAGCAGTGCGGACAGGGCCTCTGGAAACACCATATATTTT. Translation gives CASSADRASGNTIYF.